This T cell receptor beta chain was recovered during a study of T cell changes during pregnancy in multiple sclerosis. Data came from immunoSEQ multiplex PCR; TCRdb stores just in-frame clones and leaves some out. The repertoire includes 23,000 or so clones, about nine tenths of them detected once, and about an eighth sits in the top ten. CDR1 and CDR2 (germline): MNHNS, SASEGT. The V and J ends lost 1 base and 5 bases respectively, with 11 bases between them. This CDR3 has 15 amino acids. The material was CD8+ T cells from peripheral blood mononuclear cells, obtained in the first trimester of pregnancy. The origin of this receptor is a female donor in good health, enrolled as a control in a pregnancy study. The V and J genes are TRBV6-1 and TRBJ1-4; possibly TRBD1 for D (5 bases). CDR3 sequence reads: CASSEGMTANEKLFF. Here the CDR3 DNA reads TGTGCCAGCAGTGAAGGAATGACAGCGAATGAAAAACTGTTTTTT.